This entry describes one TCR beta chain. Alpha- and beta-chain coverage of first-strand cDNA came from TRAV- and TRBV-specific primers. With a V-primer adapter and a constant-region primer, TCRs were amplified for roughly 18 PCR cycles. TCRdb used MiXCR to reprocess the reads, holding one entry per CDR3 protein. Of more than 15,000 distinct CDR3 sequences listed, roughly 70% are singletons. Donors were administered nivolumab, ipilimumab, aspirin and low-dose cyclophosphamide, together with low-dose radiotherapy. This entry belongs to a study of low-dose radiotherapy and immunotherapy resistance in tumors. For the study at large: Cohort 1 was given 0.5 Gy fractions every 2 weeks, 6.5 Gy in total. Cyclophosphamide was given intravenously at 200 mg/m2 every two weeks, and each dose came one day before radiation and immunotherapy. Patients took 300 mg oral aspirin daily for four cycles from cycle 1 day 1.

This receptor was taken from a human donor with advanced metastatic prostate, ovarian, gallbladder or colorectal cancer (not recorded which). This table probably holds off-target reads from a library built for another chain.

The CDR3 spells CATEQVHTEAFF. CDR3 nucleotides: TGTGCAACAGAACAGGTCCACACTGAAGCTTTCTTT. The V gene is TRBV6-2 or TRBV6-3, the J gene TRBJ1-1, with D possibly being TRBD1 (5 bases). Germline-derived CDR1 and CDR2 are MNHEY and SVGEGT. This CDR3 has 12 residues.